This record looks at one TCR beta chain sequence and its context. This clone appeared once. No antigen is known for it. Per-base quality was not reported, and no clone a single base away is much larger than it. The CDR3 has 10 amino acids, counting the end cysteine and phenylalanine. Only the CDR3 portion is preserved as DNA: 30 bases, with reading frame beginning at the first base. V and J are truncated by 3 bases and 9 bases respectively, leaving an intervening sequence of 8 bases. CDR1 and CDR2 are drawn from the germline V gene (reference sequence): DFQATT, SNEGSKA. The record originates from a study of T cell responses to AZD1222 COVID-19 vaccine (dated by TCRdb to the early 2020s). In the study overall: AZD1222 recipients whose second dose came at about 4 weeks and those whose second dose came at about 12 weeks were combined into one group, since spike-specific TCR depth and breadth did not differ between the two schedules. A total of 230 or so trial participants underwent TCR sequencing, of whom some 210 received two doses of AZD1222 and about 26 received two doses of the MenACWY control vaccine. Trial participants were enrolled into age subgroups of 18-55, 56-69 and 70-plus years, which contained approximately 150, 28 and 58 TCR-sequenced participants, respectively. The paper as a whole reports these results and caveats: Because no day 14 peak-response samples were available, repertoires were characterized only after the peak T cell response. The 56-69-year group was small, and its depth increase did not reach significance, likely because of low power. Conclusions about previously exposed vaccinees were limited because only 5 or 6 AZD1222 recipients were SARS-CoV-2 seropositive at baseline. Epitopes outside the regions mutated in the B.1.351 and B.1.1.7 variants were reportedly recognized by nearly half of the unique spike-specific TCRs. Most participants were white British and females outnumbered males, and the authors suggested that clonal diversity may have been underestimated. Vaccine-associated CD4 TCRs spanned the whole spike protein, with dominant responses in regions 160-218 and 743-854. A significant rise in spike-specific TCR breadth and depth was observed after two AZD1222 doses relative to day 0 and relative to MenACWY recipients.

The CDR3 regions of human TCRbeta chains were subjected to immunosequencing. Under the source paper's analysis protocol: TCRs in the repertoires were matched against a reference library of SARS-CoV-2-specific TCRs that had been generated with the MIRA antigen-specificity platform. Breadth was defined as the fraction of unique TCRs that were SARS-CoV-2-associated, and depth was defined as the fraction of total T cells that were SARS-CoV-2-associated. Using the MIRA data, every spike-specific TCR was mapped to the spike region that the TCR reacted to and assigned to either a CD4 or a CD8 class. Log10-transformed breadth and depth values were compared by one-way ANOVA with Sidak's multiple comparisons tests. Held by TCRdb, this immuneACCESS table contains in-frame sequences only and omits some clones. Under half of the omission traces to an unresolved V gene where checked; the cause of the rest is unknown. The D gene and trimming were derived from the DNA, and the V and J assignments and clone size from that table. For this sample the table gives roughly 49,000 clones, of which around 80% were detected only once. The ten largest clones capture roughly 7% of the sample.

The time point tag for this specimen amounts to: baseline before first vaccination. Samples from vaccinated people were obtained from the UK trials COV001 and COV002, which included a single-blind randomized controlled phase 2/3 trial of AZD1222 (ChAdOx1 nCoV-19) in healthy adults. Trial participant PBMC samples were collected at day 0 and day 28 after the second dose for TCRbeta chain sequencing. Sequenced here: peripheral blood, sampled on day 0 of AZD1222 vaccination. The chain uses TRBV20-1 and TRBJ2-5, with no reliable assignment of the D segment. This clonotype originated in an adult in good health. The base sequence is TGCAGTGCTAGGTCCCGGGCCCAGTACTTC. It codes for CSARSRAQYF.